This T cell receptor beta chain was recorded in a study of sequential checkpoint blockade in melanoma. Study details: Randomization was 1:1 between first-line nivolumab→ipilimumab and ipilimumab→nivolumab.

Germline lookup yields CDR1 MDHEN and CDR2 SYDVKM. CDR3 length equals 15 residues. Deletions cut 6 bases from V and 0 bases from J, with 11 bases between. This table comes from immunoSEQ multiplex PCR, and its TCRdb copy is limited to in-frame clones, with some not included. Of 15,000 to 20,000 clones listed, more than 60% are singletons. Treatment meaning: randomized to nivolumab then ipilimumab (arm A) or the reverse (arm B). None of the patients previously received DNA-damaging chemotherapy. Sorted cells were live CD3+CD8+, lacking CD19 and CD56, from PBMCs. The TCR originated in a human donor with melanoma. This rearrangement joins TRBV28 to TRBJ1-4, with a tentative D call TRBD1 (5 bases). Specimen: CD8+ T cells sorted from blood (inferred from file names), collected from a patient given nivolumab and ipilimumab in sequence. The DNA for the CDR3 is TGTGCCAGCAGACTTGACAGTTCAACTAATGAAAAACTGTTTTTT. It codes for CASRLDSSTNEKLFF.